These 18 T cell receptor beta chains share one sample of origin, sequenced in a study of blood T cell repertoires in COVID-19. Sequencing was performed with immunoSEQ multiplex PCR; in TCRdb, only in-frame clones are kept and a portion is missing. The sample lists 300,000 to 400,000 clones, roughly 90% seen once, with over 0.8% in the top ten. Sequencing was carried out using PBMCs or T cells enriched from blood (not recorded which). All receptors derive from a woman in her twenties or thirties who had recovered from COVID-19.

This chain links TRBV10-3 with TRBJ1-2; TRBD1 is a possible D gene (6 bases). V was trimmed by 10 bases and J by 1 base, leaving 16 bases between them. Per germline, CDR1 ENHRY and CDR2 SYGVKD. The CDR3 covers 14 residues. DNA of the CDR3: TGTGCCACCAGGCGGGGGGCGGATAACTATGGCTACACCTTC. It codes for CATRRGADNYGYTF.

The chain combines TRBV14 with TRBJ1-3; the D is unclear. The CDR3 is 16 residues long. V lost 1 base, J lost 0 bases, and 10 bases lay in between. Germline V gene data show CDR1 as SGHDN and CDR2 as FVKESK. The CDR3 sequence is CASSQVASNSGNTIYF. The CDR3 nucleotides are TGTGCCAGCAGCCAAGTTGCGTCCAACTCTGGAAACACCATATATTTT.

This clone has just one count. This chain connects TRBV24-1 to TRBJ2-2; 7 positions agree with TRBD1. The CDR3 extends over 15 amino acids. Trimming took 9 bases from V and 1 from J; bases not matched to a gene: 7. In germline, CDR1 is KGHDR, CDR2 SFDVKD. The chain's CDR3 is CATGPRTGNTGELFF. The DNA for the CDR3 is TGTGCCACCGGCCCCAGGACAGGGAACACCGGGGAGCTGTTTTTT.

The chain joins TRBV30 to TRBJ1-5; tentatively, D is TRBD1 (6 bases). Germline values: CDR1 GTSNPN, CDR2 SVGIG (reference sequence). Deletions cut 5 bases from V and 2 bases from J, with 13 bases between. This CDR3 is 14 amino acids long. The CDR3 here is CAWGSQGGNQPQHF. The CDR3 DNA is TGTGCCTGGGGCTCACAGGGTGGCAATCAGCCCCAGCATTTT. The variable domain in full, completed from reference TRBV30 and TRBJ1-5, reads SQTIHQWPATLVQPVGSPLSLECTVEGTSNPNLYWYRQAAGRGLQLLFYSVGIGQISSEVPQNLSASRPQDRQFILSSKKLLLSDSGFYLCAWGSQGGNQPQHFGDGTRLSIL.

J is TRBJ2-7 and V is TRBV6-5; 11 bases line up with TRBD2. There are 15 residues in the CDR3. Germline V gene sequence: CDR1 MNHEY, CDR2 SVGAGI. Trimming at V came to 6 bases and at J to 2 bases, leaving 6 bases not matched to a gene. The CDR3 here is CASRPWTSGPYEQYF. The DNA of the CDR3 is TGTGCCAGCAGGCCCTGGACTAGCGGGCCCTACGAGCAGTACTTC.

The V gene is TRBV4-1, the J gene TRBJ1-2; 7 nucleotides line up with TRBD1. The CDR3 is 18 residues long. J lost 5 bases, V lost 0 bases, and 15 bases had no gene match. CDR1 MGHRA and CDR2 YSYEKL come from the germline V gene. The CDR3: CASSQESWDSANRYGYTF. CDR3 coding DNA: TGCGCCAGCAGCCAAGAATCCTGGGACAGCGCAAACCGATATGGCTACACCTTC.

The rearrangement joins TRBV20-1 to TRBJ2-5, with a tentative D call TRBD2 (5 bases). There are 13 residues in the CDR3. The germline CDR1 and CDR2 sequences are DFQATT and SNEGSKA (reference sequence). The germline V and J ends were trimmed by 3 bases and 4 bases, with 12 bases remaining between them. This chain's CDR3 is CSASPWAGETQYF. CDR3 sequence (DNA): TGCAGTGCTAGTCCGTGGGCGGGAGAGACCCAGTACTTC.

The genes are TRBV5-1 and TRBJ1-2; D gene ambiguous. Germline CDR1 reads SGHRS; CDR2 reads YFSETQ. This CDR3 has 14 amino acids. V lost 0 bases and J 4 bases, leaving 10 bases between the germline ends. The CDR3 DNA follows: TGCGCCAGCAGCTTGGGTCAGACAATCTATGGCTACACCTTC. Its translation is CASSLGQTIYGYTF.

This chain connects TRBV5-4 to TRBJ2-1, with 10 nucleotides matching TRBD1. The CDR3 spans 14 residues. Per the germline V gene, CDR1 is SGHNT and CDR2 is YYREEE (reference sequence). J was trimmed by 8 bases and V by 4 bases; bases with no gene match: 6. CDR3 sequence reads: CASSRTGGDDEQFF. The CDR3 coding sequence is TGTGCCAGCAGCCGGACAGGGGGAGACGATGAGCAGTTCTTC.

The V gene is TRBV6-5, the J gene TRBJ1-1, with 7 nucleotides matching TRBD1. V gave up 2 bases and J gave up 3 bases; unmatched junction bases: 6. The CDR3 consists of 15 residues. Germline lookup yields CDR1 MNHEY and CDR2 SVGAGI. This CDR3 reads CASSYRGQGDTEAFF. CDR3 in DNA: TGTGCCAGCAGTTACAGGGGGCAAGGTGACACTGAAGCTTTCTTT.

This CDR3 is CASGLEIGELFF. CDR3 nucleotide sequence: TGTGCCAGCGGACTGGAAATCGGGGAGCTGTTTTTT. The genes are TRBV6-5 and TRBJ2-2; tentatively, D is TRBD2 (5 bases). The CDR3 runs 12 residues. The germline V and J ends were trimmed by 8 bases and 7 bases, with 11 bases remaining between them. The germline V gene encodes CDR1 MNHEY and CDR2 SVGAGI.

The chain carries TRBV7-9 and TRBJ1-1; 10 nucleotides agree with TRBD1. V dropped 5 bases and J dropped 11; count of bases not matched to a gene: 5. This CDR3 has 12 residues. The germline gives CDR1 SEHNR, CDR2 FQNEAQ (reference sequence). This CDR3 is CASSHGQGGAFF. The CDR3 DNA is TGTGCCAGCAGCCATGGACAGGGGGGTGCTTTCTTT. Filled out from reference TRBV7-9 and TRBJ1-1, the complete variable domain reads DTGVSQNPRHKITKRGQNVTFRCDPISEHNRLYWYRQTLGQGPEFLTYFQNEAQLEKSRLLSDRFSAERPKGSFSTLEIQRTEQGDSAMYLCASSHGQGGAFFGQGTRLTVV.

This chain joins TRBV4-1 and TRBJ2-1; tentative D call: TRBD2 (5 bases). The CDR3 extends over 11 amino acids. Germline-derived CDR1 and CDR2 are MGHRA and YSYEKL. The CDR3 loop is CAMGSGGQQFF. The CDR3 DNA sequence: TGCGCAATGGGGAGTGGTGGGCAGCAGTTCTTC.

CDR3 bases: TGTGCCTCCGAACGGCCGGAGTATGGCTACACCTTC. Protein product: CASERPEYGYTF. The chain has TRBV30 and TRBJ1-2; D ambiguous. The V end was cut by 7 bases, the J end by 5 bases, with 14 bases between. Germline loops: CDR1 GTSNPN, CDR2 SVGIG (reference sequence). CDR3 length equals 12 residues.

The genes are TRBV6-4 and TRBJ1-2; possibly TRBD1 for D (6 bases). This CDR3 is built from 14 residues. V lost 5 bases, J lost 4 bases, and 14 bases lay in between. In germline, CDR1 is MRHNA, CDR2 SNTAGT. CDR3 amino acids: CASSPGVRGYGYTF. The CDR3 DNA is TGTGCCAGCAGTCCAGGGGTTCGCGGCTATGGCTACACCTTC.

The gene calls are TRBV7-9 and TRBJ2-1, with D perhaps matching TRBD1 (6 bases). Per germline, CDR1 SEHNR and CDR2 FQNEAQ (reference sequence). Trimming stripped 0 bases from V and 7 bases from J, with 16 bases between. The CDR3 covers 16 residues. Here the CDR3 DNA reads TGTGCCAGCAGCTTAGCTCCCACAGGGTCAGGGAATGAGCAGTTCTTC. Translating gives CASSLAPTGSGNEQFF.

The chain uses TRBV6-1 and TRBJ2-3; D possibly corresponds to TRBD1 (6 bases). CDR3 length equals 15 residues. Trimming stripped 2 bases from V and 3 bases from J, with 12 bases between. Germline CDR1 MNHNS, CDR2 SASEGT. This CDR3 is CASSEQQGRTDTQYF. In DNA form, the CDR3 reads TGTGCCAGCAGTGAACAGCAGGGGCGGACAGATACGCAGTATTTT.

The V and J genes are TRBV11-3 and TRBJ2-1; D perhaps matches TRBD2 (7 bases). Trimming stripped 3 bases from V and 7 bases from J, with 25 bases between. This CDR3 contains 18 residues. From germline, CDR1 is SGHNT and CDR2 YENEEA. CDR3 bases: TGTGCCAGCAGCTTTAGGGGGTCCGGGACGGGAGGATCAAATGAGCAGTTCTTC. This encodes CASSFRGSGTGGSNEQFF. The full variable domain, in which reference TRBV11-3 and TRBJ2-1 provide the parts outside the CDR3, is EAGVVQSPRYKIIEKKQPVAFWCNPISGHNTLYWYLQNLGQGPELLIRYENEEAVDDSQLPKDRFSAERLKGVDSTLKIQPAELGDSAVYLCASSFRGSGTGGSNEQFFGPGTRLTVL.